This T cell receptor beta chain derives from a study of blood T cell repertoires in COVID-19. Turning to the study itself: COVID-19 samples from acute and convalescent phases originated in the United States, Italy and Spain. The cDNA or gDNA used as material had been derived from T cells, B-cell-depleted T cells, or PBMCs.

The germline V gene has CDR1 SGHRS and CDR2 YFSETQ. The CDR3 length is 17 residues. The ends were cut back, 4 bases at V and 0 bases at J, with 14 bases in the middle. In the original processing: Reference gene primer amplification gave estimated nucleated cell counts. Sequencing used immunoSEQ multiplex PCR; TCRdb keeps in-frame clones, though not all of them. V, J and clone size are taken as reported in that table, and D and trimming were inferred from the DNA itself. The repertoire has around 42,000 clones, around 89% of them found once; the top ten carry roughly 9.5%. The chain combines TRBV5-1 with TRBJ1-6; D remains unclear. The sequenced material came from peripheral blood. The receptor's source is a man younger than 45 with active or convalescent COVID-19. DNA for the CDR3: TGCGCCAGCAGCGAGGGATCGGGCGGCTCCTATAATTCACCCCTCCACTTT. It yields the protein CASSEGSGGSYNSPLHF.